A selection of T cell receptor beta chains follows, all from one sample in a study of shared clonotypes between healthy human individuals. The data were produced by immunoSEQ multiplex PCR, yet TCRdb's version contains in-frame clones alone and is incomplete. The sample lists more than 450,000 clones; around 79% were seen once. Sequencing input: PBMCs. The receptors were gathered from a woman between 40 and 50 years old in good health. Some clones in this sample may be carry-over from other donors' samples. Both conserved end residues are part of each CDR3. D genes are given only for firm matches. A clone size is listed for some rows: how often the clone was seen (once, few, many), or a class if it is expanded.

few | TRBJ1-1 | NA | TRBV5-4 | TGTGCCAGCAGCTTAGGACGGTACATGAACACTGAAGCTTTCTTT | CASSLGRYMNTEAFF
NA | TRBJ1-1 | NA | TRBV4-3 | TGCGCCAGCAGCCAACGGGGCGGGGCTAACACTGAAGCTTTCTTT | CASSQRGGANTEAFF
NA | TRBJ2-7 | TRBD2 | TRBV28 | TGTGCCAGCGCGGGTAGCGGGAGGGCCCTCGGCTACGAGCAGTACTTC | CASAGSGRALGYEQYF
few | TRBJ2-1 | NA | TRBV5-4 | TGTGCCAGCAGCTCGCGGGCCGTTTACAATGAGCAGTTCTTC | CASSSRAVYNEQFF
NA | TRBJ2-7 | NA | TRBV27 | TGTGCCAGCAAACTAGGGTATATGATGACCTACGAGCAGTACTTC | CASKLGYMMTYEQYF
NA | TRBJ2-1 | NA | TRBV7-3 | TGTGCCAGCAGCTTAGCGGCAGGAGTCTTCAATGAGCAGTTCTTC | CASSLAAGVFNEQFF
once | TRBJ1-5 | TRBD1 | TRBV19 | TGTGCCAGTAGGGGACAGGCCATGCAGCCCCAGCATTTT | CASRGQAMQPQHF
NA | TRBJ2-7 | TRBD1 | TRBV9 | TGTGCCAGCAGCGTAGCGGGGACAGGGAACGAGCAGTACTTC | CASSVAGTGNEQYF
NA | TRBJ2-1 | TRBD1 | TRBV6-1 | TGTGCCAGCAACCAGGACAGGGTGCGGGTCAATGAGCAGTTCTTC | CASNQDRVRVNEQFF
NA | TRBJ1-4 | NA | TRBV27 | TGTGCCAGCATGTTATACGGGGGAGAAAAACTGTTTTTT | CASMLYGGEKLFF
NA | TRBJ2-2 | NA | TRBV5-1 | TGCGCCAGCAGCTTGTCCCAGGCCGGGGAGCTGTTTTTT | CASSLSQAGELFF
NA | TRBJ2-1 | NA | TRBV27 | TGTGCCAGCACCCTCCTCGGACAGAATGAGCAGTTCTTC | CASTLLGQNEQFF
NA | TRBJ2-4 | TRBD1 | TRBV9 | TGTGCCAGCAGCCTCGGACAGGAGAACATTCAGTACTTC | CASSLGQENIQYF
NA | TRBJ1-2 | NA | TRBV5-1 | TGCGCCAGCAGCTTGGCCCCTGACAGTCCCTATGGCTACACCTTC | CASSLAPDSPYGYTF
once | TRBJ1-2 | NA | TRBV6-5 | TGTGCCAGCAGTTACTCTCGGGCAGGGCGATGGGGCTACACCTTC | CASSYSRAGRWGYTF
NA | TRBJ1-2 | TRBD1 | TRBV27 | TGTGCCAGCAGCTACACAGGGGGGGGAGGCTACACCTTC | CASSYTGGGGYTF
NA | TRBJ1-2 | NA | TRBV5-1 | TGCGCCAGCAGCTTGGGGCCCGACAGGACGTCTTATGGCTACACCTTC | CASSLGPDRTSYGYTF